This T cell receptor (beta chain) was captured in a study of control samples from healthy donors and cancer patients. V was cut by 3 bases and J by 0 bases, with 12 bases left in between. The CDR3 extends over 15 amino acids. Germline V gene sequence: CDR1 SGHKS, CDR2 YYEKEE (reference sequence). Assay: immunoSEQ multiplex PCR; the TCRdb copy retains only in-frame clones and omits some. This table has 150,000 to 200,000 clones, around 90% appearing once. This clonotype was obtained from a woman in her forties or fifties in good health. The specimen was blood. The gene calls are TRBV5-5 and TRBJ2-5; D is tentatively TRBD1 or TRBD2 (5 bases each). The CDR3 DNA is TGTGCCAGCAGCTATACAGGACTCGACCAAGAGACCCAGTACTTC. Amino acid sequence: CASSYTGLDQETQYF.